One sample yielded the 9 T cell receptor beta chains listed below, sequenced in a study of T-cell memory formation after mild COVID-19. TCRdb itself ran the 5' RACE reads through MiXCR, one entry per CDR3 protein. Among about 120,000 distinct CDR3 sequences, approximately 15% were seen once, and the ten largest hold roughly 13%. The sequenced material came from PBMCs or a T cell subset sorted from them (not recorded which). The receptors stem from an adult woman who had mild COVID-19 (a few samples of this study predate the infection). Cell type and time point are not known.

The J gene is TRBJ2-7, the V gene TRBV6-2 or TRBV6-3; TRBD1 might be the D (6 bases). Trimming removed 2 bases at V and 3 bases at J, with 23 bases between. The CDR3 has 18 amino acids. The germline gives CDR1 MNHEY, CDR2 SVGEGT. CDR3 nucleotide sequence: TGTGCCAGCAGTTACGTCCAAAGGCCGGAGGACAGAGGCTACGAGCAGTACTTC. Translated: CASSYVQRPEDRGYEQYF.

The chain combines TRBV2 with TRBJ2-1; 9 positions agree with TRBD2. Germline V gene lookup returns CDR1 SNHLY and CDR2 FYNNEI. The CDR3 spans 16 residues. The ends lost 3 bases at V and 4 bases at J; junction bases unmatched: 7. The DNA of the CDR3 is TGTGCCAGCAGTGACGCGGGGGGGACTAGATACAATGAGCAGTTCTTC. Its protein is CASSDAGGTRYNEQFF.

This clonotype has more than one count but fewer than ten. The chain has TRBV20-1 and TRBJ2-7; a weak D match, TRBD2 (5 bases). The CDR3 runs to 11 residues. In germline, CDR1 is DFQATT, CDR2 SNEGSKA (reference sequence). The germline V and J ends were trimmed by 6 bases and 2 bases, with 8 bases remaining between them. The CDR3 sequence: CSALRAYEQYF. DNA of the CDR3: TGCAGTGCCCTGAGGGCCTACGAGCAGTACTTC.

This rearrangement joins TRBV4-3 to TRBJ2-1; TRBD2 matches 9 bases. Trimming removed 5 bases from V and 10 bases from J; junction bases left unmatched: 15. This CDR3 is built from 16 residues. Germline V gives CDR1 LGHNA, CDR2 YSLEER. The CDR3 loop reads CASSVTSGAVTREQFF. The CDR3 region has the DNA TGCGCCAGCAGCGTGACTAGCGGAGCCGTCACCCGGGAGCAGTTCTTC.

The V call is TRBV6-5, the J call TRBJ2-2; TRBD2 matches at 8 bases. V lost 9 bases to trimming and J lost 0 bases; unmatched junction nucleotides: 15. This CDR3 spans 18 amino acids. In germline, CDR1 is MNHEY, CDR2 SVGAGI. DNA of the CDR3: TGTGCCAGAAGCCCCCCTCCCTCGACTAGCGCGAACACCGGGGAGCTGTTTTTT. Its translation: CARSPPPSTSANTGELFF.

The genes are TRBV7-9 and TRBJ1-3; D ambiguous. There are 15 residues in the CDR3. The V end lost 2 bases, the J end lost 0 bases, and 8 bases lay between the germline ends. CDR1 and CDR2 from the germline V gene are SEHNR and FQNEAQ (reference sequence). CDR3 coding DNA: TGTGCCAGCAGCTTAATGGCGAGCTCTGGAAACACCATATATTTT. Its translation is CASSLMASSGNTIYF.

In its sample, this clonotype was seen a few times. The chain links TRBV11-2 to TRBJ2-2; no firm D call. Trimming removed 5 bases at V and 0 bases at J, with 13 bases between. Germline V gene lookup returns CDR1 SGHAT and CDR2 FQNNGV. This CDR3 contains 16 residues. The CDR3 region is CASSPIGYANTGELFF. CDR3 DNA sequence: TGTGCCAGCAGCCCCATCGGATACGCGAACACCGGGGAGCTGTTTTTT.

This clonotype has a handful of counts. This chain uses TRBV6-5 with TRBJ1-2; D might be TRBD1 (5 bases). CDR1 and CDR2 (germline): MNHEY, SVGAGI. This CDR3 contains 13 residues. The ends were cut back, 1 base at V and 8 bases at J, with 11 bases in the middle. For the CDR3, the DNA is TGTGCCAGCAGTTACTTTCAGGGCGGGGGCTACACCTTC. Protein product: CASSYFQGGGYTF.

This clonotype was counted at least ten times. The J gene is TRBJ2-1, the V gene TRBV10-3; TRBD2 agrees at 7 bases. Unmatched junction bases numbered 13, after V lost 8 bases and J lost 0 bases. The CDR3 has 17 amino acids. Germline V gives CDR1 ENHRY, CDR2 SYGVKD. CDR3 in DNA: TGTGCCATCGAGTCTAGCGGAACAGGCAGCTCCTACAATGAGCAGTTCTTC. It is translated as CAIESSGTGSSYNEQFF.